The source of this TCR beta chain is a study of blood T cell repertoires in COVID-19. Whole-study context: Donors in the United States, Italy and Spain gave samples during acute or convalescent COVID-19. Sources were T cells, B-cell-depleted T cells, or PBMCs; the material itself was cDNA or gDNA.

This clone showed up just a few times. Methods used by the authors: From reference gene primer amplification, estimates of nucleated cell counts were derived. Sequenced by immunoSEQ multiplex PCR; TCRdb stores in-frame clones only, minus some. The V and J calls and clone size are taken from that table; D and trimming were inferred from the DNA. The data hold about 90,000 clones, with around four fifths observed a single time. Sequenced material: peripheral blood. The receptor was isolated from a man aged 50 to 60 with acute or convalescent COVID-19.

The CDR3, as DNA: TGTGCCAGCTCACCCCCGGGACTAGTAACTGCCGAACAGTACTTC. This codes for CASSPPGLVTAEQYF. V usage is TRBV18 and J usage is TRBJ2-7, with TRBD2 identical over 8 bases. Germline CDR1 is KGHSH and CDR2 is LQKENI. The V and J ends lost 3 bases and 10 bases, in that order; junction bases with no gene match: 14. The CDR3 covers 15 residues.